A selection of T cell receptor beta chains follows, all from one sample in a study of shared clonotypes between healthy human individuals. Libraries were prepared by immunoSEQ multiplex PCR; TCRdb keeps only in-frame clonotypes and omits some of them. The profile shows under 2.5 million clones, around 92% of them singletons. The sequenced sample was naive CD4+ T cells from PBMCs. These receptors were taken from a man younger than 30 in good health. Some clones in this sample may be carry-over from other donors' samples. CDR3s include the opening cysteine and the closing phenylalanine or tryptophan. Clone sizes are given selectively: once, few, many, or a class where the clone is expanded.

clone_size v_call cdr3_aa
- TRBV28 CASSLEWTGYNYGYTF
- TRBV11-2 CASSFGNSRAYEQYF
- TRBV7-2 CASSLGAFSYEQYF
- TRBV11-2 CASRPPGPYYEQYF
- TRBV2 CASSVNYGYTF
- TRBV7-9 CASSPGLGGYNEQFF
- TRBV9 CASSAQGPYGYTF
- TRBV14 CASSPRPTVRAFF
- TRBV28 CASSLTGRVGEAFF
- TRBV6-5 CASSYRETYGYTF
- TRBV6-6 CASSKLAKEQYF
- TRBV7-7 CASSLGLAGVNEQFF
- TRBV30 CAFTGATNEKLFF
- TRBV18 CASSPGYPYEQYF
- TRBV5-1 CASSLASRPSYNEQFF
- TRBV6-5 CASSSTGGEQYF
- TRBV13 CASSEQKREGHF
- TRBV18 CASSPPGQPQHF
- TRBV5-1 CASSSGLNTGELFF
- TRBV28 CASSFNRGFNTEAFF
once TRBV28 CASIGLWEGGKQPQHF
once TRBV9 CASSPSLAGVLEQFF
once TRBV20-1 CSARYGTPQFF
- TRBV15 CATSRDMWTEAFF
- TRBV5-1 CASSPGQGSDTQYF
once TRBV5-1 CASSTGRSGANVLTF
few TRBV5-1 CASSLGGQLNTGELFF
- TRBV5-1 CASSEPGTALAGHNTEAFF
- TRBV5-4 CASSAGLATVEQYF
- TRBV9 CASSVADSSYNEQFF
- TRBV6-6 CASTPGGSHYGYTF
- TRBV28 CASSFAGVATNEKLFF
- TRBV7-7 CASSPSWNTGELFF
- TRBV28 CASSLPDRALGYTF
- TRBV27 CASSLTGGEEKLFF
- TRBV28 CASSPTGTGYTIQYF
- TRBV5-4 CASSAEPGPRAFF
- TRBV28 CASSLADPISNQPQHF
- TRBV9 CASSVDVGGAQYF
- TRBV13 CASSRRSARAHEQYF
- TRBV29-1 CSVEATGHNEKLFF
- TRBV7-2 CASRGGRATGDTQYF
- TRBV6-5 CASRRLRGDGYTF
- TRBV27 CASSLLSSGGNTIYF
once TRBV6-1 CASSEGYGWETQYF
- TRBV6-5 CASSRQGTDTGELFF